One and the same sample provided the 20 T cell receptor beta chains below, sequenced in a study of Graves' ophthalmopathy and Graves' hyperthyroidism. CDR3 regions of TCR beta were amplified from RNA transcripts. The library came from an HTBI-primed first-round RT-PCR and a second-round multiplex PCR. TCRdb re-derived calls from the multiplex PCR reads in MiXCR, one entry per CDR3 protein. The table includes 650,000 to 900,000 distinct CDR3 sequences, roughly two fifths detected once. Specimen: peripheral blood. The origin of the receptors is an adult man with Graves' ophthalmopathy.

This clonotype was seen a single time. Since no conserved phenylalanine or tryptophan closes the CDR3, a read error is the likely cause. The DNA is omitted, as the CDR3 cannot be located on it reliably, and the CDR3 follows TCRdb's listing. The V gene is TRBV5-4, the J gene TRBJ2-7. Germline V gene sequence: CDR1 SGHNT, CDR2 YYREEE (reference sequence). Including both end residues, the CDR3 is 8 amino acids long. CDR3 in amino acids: CASSLAST.

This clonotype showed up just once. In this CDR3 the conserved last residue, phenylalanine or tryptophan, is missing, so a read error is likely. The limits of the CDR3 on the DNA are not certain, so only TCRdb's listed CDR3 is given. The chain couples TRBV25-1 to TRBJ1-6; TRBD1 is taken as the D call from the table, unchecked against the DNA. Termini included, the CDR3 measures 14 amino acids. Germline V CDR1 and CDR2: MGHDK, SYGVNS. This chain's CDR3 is CASSGDAGASPPHS.

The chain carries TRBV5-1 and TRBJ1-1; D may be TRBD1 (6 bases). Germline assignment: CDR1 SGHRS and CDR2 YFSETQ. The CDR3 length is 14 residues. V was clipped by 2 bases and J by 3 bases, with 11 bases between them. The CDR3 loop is CASSFRGSDTEAFF. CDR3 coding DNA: TGCGCCAGCAGCTTCAGGGGTTCGGACACTGAAGCTTTCTTT.

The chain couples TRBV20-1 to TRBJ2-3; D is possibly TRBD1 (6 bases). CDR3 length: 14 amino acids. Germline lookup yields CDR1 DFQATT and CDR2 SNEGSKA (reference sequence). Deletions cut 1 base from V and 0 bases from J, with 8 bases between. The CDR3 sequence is CSARGQVSTDTQYF. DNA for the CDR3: TGCAGTGCTAGAGGACAGGTTAGCACAGATACGCAGTATTTT.

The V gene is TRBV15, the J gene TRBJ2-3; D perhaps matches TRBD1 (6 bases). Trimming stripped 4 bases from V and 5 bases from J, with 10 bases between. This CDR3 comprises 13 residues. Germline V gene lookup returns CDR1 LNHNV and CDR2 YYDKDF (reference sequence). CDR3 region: CATSTGDKDTQYF. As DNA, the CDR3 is TGTGCCACCAGCACAGGGGATAAAGATACGCAGTATTTT.

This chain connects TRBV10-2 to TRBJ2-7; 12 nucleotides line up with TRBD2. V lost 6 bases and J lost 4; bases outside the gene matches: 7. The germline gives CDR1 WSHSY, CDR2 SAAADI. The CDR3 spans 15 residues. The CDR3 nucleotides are TGCGCCAGCAGGGCTAGCGGGGGGGCTAGGTACGAGCAGTACTTC. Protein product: CASRASGGARYEQYF.

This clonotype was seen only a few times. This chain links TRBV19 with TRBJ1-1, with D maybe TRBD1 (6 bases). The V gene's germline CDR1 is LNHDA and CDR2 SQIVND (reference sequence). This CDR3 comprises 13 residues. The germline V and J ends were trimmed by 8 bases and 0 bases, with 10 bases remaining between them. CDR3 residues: CASGDTLNTEAFF. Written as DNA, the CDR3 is TGTGCCAGTGGGGACACCCTGAACACTGAAGCTTTCTTT. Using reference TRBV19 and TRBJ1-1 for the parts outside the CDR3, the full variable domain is DGGITQSPKYLFRKEGQNVTLSCEQNLNHDAMYWYRQDPGQGLRLIYYSQIVNDFQKGDIAEGYSVSREKKESFPLTVTSAQKNPTAFYLCASGDTLNTEAFFGQGTRLTVV.

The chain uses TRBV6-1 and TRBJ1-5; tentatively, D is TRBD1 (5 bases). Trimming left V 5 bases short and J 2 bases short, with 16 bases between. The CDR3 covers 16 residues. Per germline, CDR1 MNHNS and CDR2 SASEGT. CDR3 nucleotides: TGTGCCAGCAGTTTAAGGACAATCCAGCGCAATCAGCCCCAGCATTTT. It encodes CASSLRTIQRNQPQHF.

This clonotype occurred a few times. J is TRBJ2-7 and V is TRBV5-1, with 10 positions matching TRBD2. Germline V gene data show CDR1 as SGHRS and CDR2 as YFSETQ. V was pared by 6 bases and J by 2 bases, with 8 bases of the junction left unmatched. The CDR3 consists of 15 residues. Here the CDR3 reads CASKTGLAFPYEQYF. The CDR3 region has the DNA TGCGCCAGCAAGACGGGACTAGCGTTTCCCTACGAGCAGTACTTC.

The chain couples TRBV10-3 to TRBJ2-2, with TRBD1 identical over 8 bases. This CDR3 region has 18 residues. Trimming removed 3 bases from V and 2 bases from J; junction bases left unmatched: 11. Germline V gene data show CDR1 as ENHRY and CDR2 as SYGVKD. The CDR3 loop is CAISEDGTGDVNTGELFF. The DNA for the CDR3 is TGTGCCATCAGTGAAGACGGGACAGGAGATGTAAACACCGGGGAGCTGTTTTTT.

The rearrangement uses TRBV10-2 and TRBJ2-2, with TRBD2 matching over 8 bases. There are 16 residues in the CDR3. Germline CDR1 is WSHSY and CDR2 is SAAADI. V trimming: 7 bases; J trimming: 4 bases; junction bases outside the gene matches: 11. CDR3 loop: CASKGGAGAPTGELFF. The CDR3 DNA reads TGCGCCAGCAAGGGCGGAGCGGGGGCCCCCACCGGGGAGCTGTTTTTT.

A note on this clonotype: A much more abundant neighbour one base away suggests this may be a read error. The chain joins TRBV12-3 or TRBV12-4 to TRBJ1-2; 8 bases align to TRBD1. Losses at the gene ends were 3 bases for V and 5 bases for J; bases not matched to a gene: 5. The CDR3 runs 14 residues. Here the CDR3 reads CASSFSGGKYGYTF. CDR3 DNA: TGTGCCAGCAGTTTCTCAGGGGGCAAATATGGCTACACCTTC.

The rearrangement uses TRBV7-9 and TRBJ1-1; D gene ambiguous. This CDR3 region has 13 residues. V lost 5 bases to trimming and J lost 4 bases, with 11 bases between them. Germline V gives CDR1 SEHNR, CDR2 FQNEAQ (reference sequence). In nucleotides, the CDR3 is TGTGCCAGCAGCGCGAGCTTGGGCACTGAAGCTTTCTTT. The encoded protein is CASSASLGTEAFF. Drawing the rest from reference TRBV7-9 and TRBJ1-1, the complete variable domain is DTGVSQNPRHKITKRGQNVTFRCDPISEHNRLYWYRQTLGQGPEFLTYFQNEAQLEKSRLLSDRFSAERPKGSFSTLEIQRTEQGDSAMYLCASSASLGTEAFFGQGTRLTVV.

The CDR3 reads CASSDGAGGWYTQYF. The DNA for the CDR3 is TGTGCCAGCAGTGATGGCGCGGGGGGGTGGTATACGCAGTATTTT. The chain joins TRBV2 to TRBJ2-3; 9 bases fit TRBD2. CDR1 and CDR2 from the germline V gene are SNHLY and FYNNEI. Trimming cost V 3 bases and J 7 bases; bases outside gene matches: 8. The CDR3 is 15 amino acids.

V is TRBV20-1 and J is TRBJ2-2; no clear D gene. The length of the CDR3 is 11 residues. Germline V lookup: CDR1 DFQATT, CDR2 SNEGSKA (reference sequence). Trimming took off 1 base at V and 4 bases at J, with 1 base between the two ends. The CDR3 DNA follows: TGCAGTGCTAGAGCCACCGGGGAGCTGTTTTTT. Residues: CSARATGELFF.

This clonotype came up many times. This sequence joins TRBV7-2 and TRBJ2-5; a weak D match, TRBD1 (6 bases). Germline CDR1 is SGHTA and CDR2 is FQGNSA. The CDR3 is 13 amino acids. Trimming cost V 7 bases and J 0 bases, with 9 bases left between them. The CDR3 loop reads CASKTGNQETQYF. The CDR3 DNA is TGTGCCAGCAAGACAGGCAACCAAGAGACCCAGTACTTC.

The CDR3 coding sequence is TGTGCCAGCAGTTTGATAGGGCGACCCCTCCACTTT. It encodes CASSLIGRPLHF. This sequence joins TRBV2 and TRBJ1-6, with unresolved D. Germline V CDR1 and CDR2: SNHLY, FYNNEI. The CDR3 is made up of 12 amino acids. Deletions cut 5 bases from V and 12 bases from J, with 11 bases between.

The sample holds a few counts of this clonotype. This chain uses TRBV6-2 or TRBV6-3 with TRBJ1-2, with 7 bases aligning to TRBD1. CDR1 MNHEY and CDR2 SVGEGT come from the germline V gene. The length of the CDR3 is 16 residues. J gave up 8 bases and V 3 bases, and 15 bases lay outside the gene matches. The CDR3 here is CASSYYETRQGDGYTF. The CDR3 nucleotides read TGTGCCAGCAGTTATTACGAAACGAGACAGGGAGACGGCTACACCTTC.

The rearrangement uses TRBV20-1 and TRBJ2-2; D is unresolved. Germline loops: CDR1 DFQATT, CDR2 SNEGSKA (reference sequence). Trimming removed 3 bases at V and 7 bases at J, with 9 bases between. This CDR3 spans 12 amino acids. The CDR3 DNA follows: TGCAGTGCTAGTCGTCGGGTCGGGGAGCTGTTTTTT. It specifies CSASRRVGELFF.

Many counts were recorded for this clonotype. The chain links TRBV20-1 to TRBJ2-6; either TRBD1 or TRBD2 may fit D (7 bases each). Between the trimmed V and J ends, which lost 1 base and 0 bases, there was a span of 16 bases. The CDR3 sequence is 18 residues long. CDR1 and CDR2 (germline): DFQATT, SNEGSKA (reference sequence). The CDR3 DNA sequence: TGCAGTGCTAGAGTTGCAGGGGGGGACGACTCTGGGGCCAACGTCCTGACTTTC. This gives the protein CSARVAGGDDSGANVLTF.